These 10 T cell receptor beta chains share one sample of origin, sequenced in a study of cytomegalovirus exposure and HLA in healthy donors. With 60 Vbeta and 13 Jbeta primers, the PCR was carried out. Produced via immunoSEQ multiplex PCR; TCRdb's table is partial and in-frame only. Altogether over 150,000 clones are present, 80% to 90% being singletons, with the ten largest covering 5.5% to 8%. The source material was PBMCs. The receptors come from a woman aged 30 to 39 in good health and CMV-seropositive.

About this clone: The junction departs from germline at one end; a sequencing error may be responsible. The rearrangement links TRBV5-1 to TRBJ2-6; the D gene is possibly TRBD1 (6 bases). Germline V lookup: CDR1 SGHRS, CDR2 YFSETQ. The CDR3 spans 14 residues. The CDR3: CASAGVTGANVLIF. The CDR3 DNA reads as TGCGCCAGCGCAGGGGTCACTGGGGCCAACGTCCTGATTTTC.

CDR3 bases: TGTGCCAGCACCATCGTCGATACAGGAGTCTACACCTTC. As protein: CASTIVDTGVYTF. V usage is TRBV6-5 and J usage is TRBJ1-2; possibly TRBD1 for D (5 bases). V gave up 7 bases and J gave up 10 bases, with 19 bases separating them. The CDR3 loop spans 13 amino acids. Per germline, CDR1 MNHEY and CDR2 SVGAGI.

In nucleotides, the CDR3 is TGTGCCAGCAGAAATAATGGCTACACCTTC. It specifies CASRNNGYTF. This rearrangement joins TRBV9 to TRBJ1-2; D gene ambiguous. The CDR3 has 10 amino acids. V was shortened by 5 bases and J by 6 bases, with 5 bases between the two germline ends. Germline assignment: CDR1 SGDLS and CDR2 YYNGEE.

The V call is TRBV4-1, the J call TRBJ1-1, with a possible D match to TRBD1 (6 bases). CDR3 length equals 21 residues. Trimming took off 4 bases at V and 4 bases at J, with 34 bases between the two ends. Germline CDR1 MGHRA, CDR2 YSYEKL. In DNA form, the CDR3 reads TGCGCCAGCAGCCTTAGGCCCCCCGCAGCCCAAACTCCCCTCAGGGGCACTGAAGCTTTCTTT. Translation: CASSLRPPAAQTPLRGTEAFF.

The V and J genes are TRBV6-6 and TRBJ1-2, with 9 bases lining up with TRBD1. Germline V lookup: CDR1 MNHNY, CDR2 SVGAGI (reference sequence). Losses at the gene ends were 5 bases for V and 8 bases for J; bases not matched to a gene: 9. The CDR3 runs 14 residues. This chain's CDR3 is CASSPRQGDPGYTF. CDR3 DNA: TGTGCCAGCAGTCCGCGACAGGGGGACCCGGGCTACACCTTC.

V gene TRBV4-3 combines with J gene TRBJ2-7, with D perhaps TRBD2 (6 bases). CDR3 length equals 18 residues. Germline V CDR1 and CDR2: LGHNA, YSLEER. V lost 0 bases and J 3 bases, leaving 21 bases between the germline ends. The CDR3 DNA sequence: TGCGCCAGCAGCCAAGATCCGCCCGGAAGGGAGGATGGCTACGAGCAGTACTTC. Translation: CASSQDPPGREDGYEQYF.

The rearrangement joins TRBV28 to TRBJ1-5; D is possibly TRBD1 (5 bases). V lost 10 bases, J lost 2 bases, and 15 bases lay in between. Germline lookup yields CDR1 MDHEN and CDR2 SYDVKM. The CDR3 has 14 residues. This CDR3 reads CATNPGGGNQPQHF. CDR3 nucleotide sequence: TGTGCCACCAACCCCGGGGGGGGCAATCAGCCCCAGCATTTT. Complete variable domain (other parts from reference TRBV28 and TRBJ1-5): DVKVTQSSRYLVKRTGEKVFLECVQDMDHENMFWYRQDPGLGLRLIYFSYDVKMKEKGDIPEGYSVSREKKERFSLILESASTNQTSMYLCATNPGGGNQPQHFGDGTRLSIL.

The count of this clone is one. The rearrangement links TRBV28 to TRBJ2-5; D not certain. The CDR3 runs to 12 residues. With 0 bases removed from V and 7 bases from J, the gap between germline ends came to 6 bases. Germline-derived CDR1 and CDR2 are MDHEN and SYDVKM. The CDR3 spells CASSLWPRTQYF. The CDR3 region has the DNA TGTGCCAGCAGTTTATGGCCGAGGACCCAGTACTTC.

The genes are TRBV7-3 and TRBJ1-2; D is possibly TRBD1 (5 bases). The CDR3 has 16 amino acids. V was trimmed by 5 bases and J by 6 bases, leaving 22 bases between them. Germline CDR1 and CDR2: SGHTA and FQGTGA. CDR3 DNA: TGTGCCAGCAGCCCAACTGGGACCCAAGCGGGTGATGGCTACACCTTC. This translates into CASSPTGTQAGDGYTF. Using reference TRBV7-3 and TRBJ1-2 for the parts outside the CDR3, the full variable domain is GAGVSQTPSNKVTEKGKYVELRCDPISGHTALYWYRQSLGQGPEFLIYFQGTGAADDSGLPNDRFFAVRPEGSVSTLKIQRTERGDSAVYLCASSPTGTQAGDGYTFGSGTRLTVV.

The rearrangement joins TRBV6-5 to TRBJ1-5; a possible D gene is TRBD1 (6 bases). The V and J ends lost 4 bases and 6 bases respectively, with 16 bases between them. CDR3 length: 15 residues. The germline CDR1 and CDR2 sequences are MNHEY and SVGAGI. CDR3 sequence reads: CASSSIWGLGQPQHF. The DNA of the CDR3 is TGTGCCAGCAGTTCGATATGGGGGCTCGGTCAGCCCCAGCATTTT.